Here is one TCR beta chain with its context. In the source study's methods: Reference gene primer amplification gave nucleated cell count estimates. Method: immunoSEQ multiplex PCR; TCRdb's copy keeps in-frame clones and lacks some. That table is the source of V, J and clone size, and D and trimming were worked out from the DNA. The sample contains 390,000 or so clones, almost 90% of which appear only once. The sample is drawn from a study of blood T cell repertoires in COVID-19. This CDR3 spans 12 amino acids. Germline CDR1 is SEHNR and CDR2 is FQNEAQ (reference sequence). V was pared by 3 bases and J by 7 bases, with 2 bases of the junction left unmatched.

V usage is TRBV7-9 and J usage is TRBJ1-2; 7 nucleotides match TRBD1. This TCR derives from a man younger than 35 with active or convalescent COVID-19. Specimen: peripheral blood. The CDR3 DNA follows: TGTGCCAGCAGCTTGGGGGACAGTGGCTACACCTTC. This encodes CASSLGDSGYTF.